This T cell receptor beta chain was captured in a study of blood T cells in healthy people across ages. The CDR3 is 14 amino acids. Germline V gives CDR1 SNHLY, CDR2 FYNNEI. Primers used in a second PCR of roughly 7 to 11 cycles were a sample-barcoded 5' primer and a J-beta primer mix. TCRdb fed the 5' RACE reads into MiXCR, producing one record per CDR3 protein. This sample carries about 620,000 distinct CDR3 sequences, 52% of them seen once, and the ten largest clones take approximately 13%. Whenever a sample was processed, at least 7 million PBMCs were isolated. Sample: blood. This receptor was obtained from an elderly woman in good health. The chain joins TRBV2 to TRBJ2-4; D is uncertain. The J call is in doubt because the DNA end fits TRBJ2-7 better. The CDR3 is CASRAEPQSYEQYF. CDR3 coding DNA: TGTGCCAGCAGGGCAGAACCCCAATCCTACGAGCAGTACTTC.